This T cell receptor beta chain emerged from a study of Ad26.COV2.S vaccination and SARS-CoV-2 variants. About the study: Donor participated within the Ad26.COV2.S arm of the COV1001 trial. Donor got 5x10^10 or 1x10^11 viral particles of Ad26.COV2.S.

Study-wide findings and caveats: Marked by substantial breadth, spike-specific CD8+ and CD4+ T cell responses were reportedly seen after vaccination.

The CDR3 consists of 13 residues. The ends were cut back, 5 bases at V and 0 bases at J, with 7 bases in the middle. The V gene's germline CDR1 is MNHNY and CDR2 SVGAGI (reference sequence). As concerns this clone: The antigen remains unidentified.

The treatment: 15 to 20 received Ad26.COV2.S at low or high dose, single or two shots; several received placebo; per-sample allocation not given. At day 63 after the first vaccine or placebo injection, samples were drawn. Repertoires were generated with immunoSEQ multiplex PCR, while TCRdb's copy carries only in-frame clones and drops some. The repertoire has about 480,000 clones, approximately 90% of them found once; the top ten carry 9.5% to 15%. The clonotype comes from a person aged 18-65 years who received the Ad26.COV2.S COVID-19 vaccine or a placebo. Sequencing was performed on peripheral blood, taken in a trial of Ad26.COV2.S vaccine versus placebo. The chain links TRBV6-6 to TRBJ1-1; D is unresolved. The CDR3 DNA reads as TGTGCCAGCAGTCAGTCAGTGAACACTGAAGCTTTCTTT. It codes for CASSQSVNTEAFF.